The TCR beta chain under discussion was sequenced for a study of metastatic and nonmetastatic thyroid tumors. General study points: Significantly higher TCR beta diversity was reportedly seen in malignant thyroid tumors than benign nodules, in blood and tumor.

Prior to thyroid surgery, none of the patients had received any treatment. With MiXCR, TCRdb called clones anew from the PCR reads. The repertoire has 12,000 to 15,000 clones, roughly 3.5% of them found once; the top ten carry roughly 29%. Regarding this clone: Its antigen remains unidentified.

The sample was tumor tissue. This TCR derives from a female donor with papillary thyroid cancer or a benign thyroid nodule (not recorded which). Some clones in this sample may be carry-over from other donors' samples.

CDR3 DNA sequence: TGCGCCAGCAGCCAAATTACCGGGACAGGGCTCGGCTACACCTTC. This codes for CASSQITGTGLGYTF. The V gene is TRBV5-1, the J gene TRBJ1-2, with 9 bases that match TRBD1. This CDR3 spans 15 amino acids. CDR1 is SGHRS, CDR2 YFSETQ, per germline. V lost 4 bases and J lost 8; bases outside the gene matches: 12.